Below, 11 T cell receptor beta chains from the same sample are listed, as sequenced in a study of T cells after posttransplantation cyclophosphamide. Using immunoSEQ multiplex PCR, the repertoire was profiled, and TCRdb retains in-frame clones only, with some absent. The profile covers over 45,000 clones, none occurring a single time. The sample comprised PBMCs. These receptors all stem from a man aged 40-49 years in good health, CMV-negative, and a related stem cell transplant donor.

This clone was counted at least ten times. The rearrangement uses TRBV19 and TRBJ2-1; 9 nucleotides match TRBD1. V shed 4 bases, J shed 9 bases, and the junction held 13 bases outside the gene matches. The CDR3 contains 16 residues. Per germline, CDR1 LNHDA and CDR2 SQIVND (reference sequence). The CDR3 DNA sequence: TGTGCCAGTAGTACACTGGACAGGGGTTTGTTTTGTGAGCAGTTCTTC. This gives the protein CASSTLDRGLFCEQFF.

At least ten counts were recorded for this clone. The chain couples TRBV5-1 to TRBJ2-3, with D possibly being TRBD1 (7 bases). This CDR3 is built from 16 residues. Between the trimmed V and J ends, which lost 4 bases and 2 bases, there was a span of 17 bases. The germline V gene has CDR1 SGHRS and CDR2 YFSETQ. The DNA for the CDR3 is TGCGCCAGCAGCGGCGGGACAGTGGGCTCCACAGATACGCAGTATTTT. Translation: CASSGGTVGSTDTQYF.

In its sample, this clone was seen many times. The gene calls are TRBV7-9 and TRBJ2-7, with 10 bases fitting TRBD2. CDR1 and CDR2 (germline): SEHNR, FQNEAQ (reference sequence). The CDR3 is 14 residues long. The ends lost 6 bases at V and 5 bases at J; junction bases unmatched: 7. The CDR3 is CASSLAGDPNEQYF. The CDR3, as DNA: TGTGCCAGCAGTCTAGCGGGAGACCCAAACGAGCAGTACTTC.

This clone was recorded many times. V and J are TRBV7-2 and TRBJ2-3; 7 nucleotides align to TRBD2. The germline V gene has CDR1 SGHTA and CDR2 FQGNSA. V was pared by 7 bases and J by 1 base, with 2 bases of the junction left unmatched. CDR3 length: 13 residues. The CDR3 DNA follows: TGTGCCAGCAACCGGGGGGGCACAGATACGCAGTATTTT. Its protein is CASNRGGTDTQYF.

This clone was recorded at least ten times. The V gene is TRBV6-5, the J gene TRBJ2-2, with 8 bases matching TRBD2. This CDR3 spans 16 amino acids. Germline V CDR1 and CDR2: MNHEY, SVGAGI. After removal of 1 base from V and 5 bases from J, the junction contained 6 bases not matched to a gene. CDR3 sequence reads: CASSYYRASGTGELFF. DNA of the CDR3: TGTGCCAGCAGTTACTATCGGGCTAGCGGGACCGGGGAGCTGTTTTTT.

There are many counts of this clone. V is TRBV29-1 and J is TRBJ1-1; D possibly corresponds to TRBD1 (6 bases). The CDR3 runs to 14 residues. Deletions cut 7 bases from V and 4 bases from J, with 19 bases between. Germline V gene data show CDR1 as SQVTM and CDR2 as ANQGSEA. CDR3 region: CSGGVGGATTEAFF. The CDR3 region has the DNA TGCAGCGGGGGAGTAGGGGGGGCGACCACTGAAGCTTTCTTT.

Ten or more counts support this clone. The rearrangement uses TRBV7-9 and TRBJ2-5; 7 positions match TRBD2. The ends lost 2 bases at V and 3 bases at J; junction bases unmatched: 6. In germline, CDR1 is SEHNR, CDR2 FQNEAQ (reference sequence). CDR3 length: 15 residues. The CDR3: CASSLLSSGKETQYF. The CDR3 DNA follows: TGTGCCAGCAGCTTATTGTCTAGCGGTAAAGAGACCCAGTACTTC.

There are many counts of this clone. The chain has TRBV30 and TRBJ1-3; 10 bases line up with TRBD1. The length of the CDR3 is 15 residues. The V and J ends lost 2 bases and 8 bases, in that order; junction bases with no gene match: 9. The germline V gene encodes CDR1 GTSNPN and CDR2 SVGIG (reference sequence). CDR3 bases: TGTGCCTGGAGTCCAGACAGGGGGCTTAGCTACACCATATATTTT. It encodes CAWSPDRGLSYTIYF.

This clone was picked up many times. The chain employs TRBV7-8 and TRBJ1-2; D unclear. The V gene lost 5 bases and the J gene lost 4 bases, with 17 bases spanning the gap. The V gene's germline CDR1 is SGHVS and CDR2 FQNEAQ. This CDR3 comprises 15 residues. CDR3 sequence reads: CASSPSAAESYGYTF. The DNA of the CDR3 is TGTGCCAGCAGCCCATCCGCGGCCGAGAGCTATGGCTACACCTTC. The full variable domain, its missing parts supplied by reference TRBV7-8 and TRBJ1-2, is GAGVSQSPRYKVAKRGQDVALRCDPISGHVSLFWYQQALGQGPEFLTYFQNEAQLDKSGLPSDRFFAERPEGSVSTLKIQRTQQEDSAVYLCASSPSAAESYGYTFGSGTRLTVV.

This clone has ten or more counts. CDR3 sequence reads: CASSFRGALTYGYTF. DNA for the CDR3: TGTGCCAGCAGTTTTCGGGGGGCGCTGACCTATGGCTACACCTTC. The V call is TRBV28, the J call TRBJ1-2; D perhaps matches TRBD1 (6 bases). Between the trimmed V and J ends, which lost 3 bases and 4 bases, there was a span of 15 bases. The CDR3 runs 15 residues. Germline CDR1 and CDR2: MDHEN and SYDVKM.

Many counts were recorded for this clone. This chain joins TRBV30 and TRBJ1-1; D uncertain. Germline loops: CDR1 GTSNPN, CDR2 SVGIG (reference sequence). Trimming took off 2 bases at V and 0 bases at J, with 7 bases between the two ends. CDR3 length: 13 amino acids. CDR3 bases: TGTGCCTGGAGTCATAGCTTGAACACTGAAGCTTTCTTT. Protein sequence: CAWSHSLNTEAFF.